The present TCR beta chain was sequenced within a study of blood T cell repertoires in COVID-19. Overall study context: Samples of COVID-19 (acute and convalescent) were obtained from the United States, Italy and Spain. In each case, the material was cDNA or gDNA derived from T cells, B-cell-depleted T cells, or PBMCs.

This clone was found once. The table came from immunoSEQ multiplex PCR; TCRdb's copy has only in-frame clones and leaves some out. The sample has fewer than 70,000 clones; 70% to 90% are singletons. Germline V CDR1 and CDR2: MDHEN, SYDVKM. Trimming left V 6 bases short and J 0 bases short, with 15 bases between. The CDR3 spans 17 residues. The rearrangement joins TRBV28 to TRBJ1-6, with a possible D match to TRBD1 (5 bases). Sequenced material: peripheral blood. This TCR was sampled from a woman in her seventies with active COVID-19. The CDR3 sequence is CASRDDSFSSYNSPLHF. The DNA for the CDR3 is TGTGCCAGCAGAGACGACAGCTTCAGCTCCTATAATTCACCCCTCCACTTT.